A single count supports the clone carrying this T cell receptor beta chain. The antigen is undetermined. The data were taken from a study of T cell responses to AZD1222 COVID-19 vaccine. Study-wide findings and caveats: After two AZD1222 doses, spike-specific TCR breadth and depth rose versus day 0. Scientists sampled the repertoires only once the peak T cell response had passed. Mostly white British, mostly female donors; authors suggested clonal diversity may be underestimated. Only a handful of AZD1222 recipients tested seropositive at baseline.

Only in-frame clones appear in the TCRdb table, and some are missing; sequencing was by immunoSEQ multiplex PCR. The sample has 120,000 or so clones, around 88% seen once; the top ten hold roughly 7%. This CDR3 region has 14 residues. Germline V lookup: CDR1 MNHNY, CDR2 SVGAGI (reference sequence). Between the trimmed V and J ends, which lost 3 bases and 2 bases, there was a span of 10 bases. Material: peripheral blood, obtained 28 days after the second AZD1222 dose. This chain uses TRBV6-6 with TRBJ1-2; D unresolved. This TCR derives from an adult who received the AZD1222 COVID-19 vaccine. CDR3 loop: CASSYTRGNYGYTF. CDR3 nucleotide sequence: TGTGCCAGCAGTTATACCCGCGGGAACTATGGCTACACCTTC.